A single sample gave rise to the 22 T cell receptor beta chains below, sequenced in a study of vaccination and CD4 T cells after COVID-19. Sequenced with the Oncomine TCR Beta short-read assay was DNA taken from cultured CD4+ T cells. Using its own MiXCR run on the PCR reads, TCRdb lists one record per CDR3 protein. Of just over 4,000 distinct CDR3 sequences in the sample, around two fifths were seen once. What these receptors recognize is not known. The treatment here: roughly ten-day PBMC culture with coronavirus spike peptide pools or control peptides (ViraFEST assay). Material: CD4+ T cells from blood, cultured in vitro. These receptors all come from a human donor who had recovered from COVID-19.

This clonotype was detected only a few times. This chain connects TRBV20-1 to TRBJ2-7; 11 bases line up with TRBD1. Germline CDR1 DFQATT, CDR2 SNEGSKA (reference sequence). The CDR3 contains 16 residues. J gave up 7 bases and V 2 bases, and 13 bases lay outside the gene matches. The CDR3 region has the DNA TGCAGTGCTAGAACTCCTCCTCCGGGACAGGGGGGAGAGCAGTACTTC. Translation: CSARTPPPGQGGEQYF.

The CDR3 DNA reads TGTGCCAGCAGCTTAATGGGACCGTACAATGAGCAGTTCTTC. Translated: CASSLMGPYNEQFF. The chain is built from TRBV11-3 and TRBJ2-1; D may match TRBD1 or TRBD2 (5 bases each). The CDR3 is made up of 14 amino acids. V was clipped by 2 bases and J by 4 bases, with 9 bases between them. Germline assignment: CDR1 SGHNT and CDR2 YENEEA.

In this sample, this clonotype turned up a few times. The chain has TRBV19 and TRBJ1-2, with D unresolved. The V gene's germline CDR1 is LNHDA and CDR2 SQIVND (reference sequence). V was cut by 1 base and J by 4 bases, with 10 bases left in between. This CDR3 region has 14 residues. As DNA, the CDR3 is TGTGCCAGTAGTATAGGGACTAAAGGCTATGGCTACACCTTC. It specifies CASSIGTKGYGYTF.

CDR3 residues: CASSQINILAFGTQYF. CDR3 nucleotide sequence: TGCGCCAGCAGCCAGATAAACATACTAGCGTTCGGTACCCAGTACTTC. V gene TRBV4-1 combines with J gene TRBJ2-5; 7 positions match TRBD2. V shed 3 bases, J shed 8 bases, and the junction held 15 bases outside the gene matches. The germline CDR1 and CDR2 sequences are MGHRA and YSYEKL. CDR3 length: 16 amino acids.

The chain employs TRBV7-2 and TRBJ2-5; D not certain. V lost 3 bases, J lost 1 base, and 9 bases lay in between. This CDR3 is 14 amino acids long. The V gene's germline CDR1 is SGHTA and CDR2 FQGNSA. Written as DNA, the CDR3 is TGTGCCAGCAGCTTTCAAGGGCTCCAAGAGACCCAGTACTTC. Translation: CASSFQGLQETQYF.

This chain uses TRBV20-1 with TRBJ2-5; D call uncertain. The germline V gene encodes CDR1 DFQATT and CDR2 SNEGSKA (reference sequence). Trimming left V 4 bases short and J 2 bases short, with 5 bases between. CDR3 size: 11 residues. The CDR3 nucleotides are TGCAGTGCTAACAGACAAGAGACCCAGTACTTC. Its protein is CSANRQETQYF.

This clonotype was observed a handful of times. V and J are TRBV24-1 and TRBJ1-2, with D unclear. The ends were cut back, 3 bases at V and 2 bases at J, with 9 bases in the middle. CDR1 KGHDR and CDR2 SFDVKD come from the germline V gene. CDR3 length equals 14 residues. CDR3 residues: CATSDTSGNYGYTF. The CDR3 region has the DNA TGTGCCACCAGTGATACTTCGGGGAACTATGGCTACACCTTC.

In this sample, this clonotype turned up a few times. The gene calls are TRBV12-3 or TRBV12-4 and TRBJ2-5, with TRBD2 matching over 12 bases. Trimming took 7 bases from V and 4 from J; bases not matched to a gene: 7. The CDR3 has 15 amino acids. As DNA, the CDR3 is TGTGCCAGCACTAGGACTAGCGGGGCGTTAGAGACCCAGTACTTC. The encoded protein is CASTRTSGALETQYF.

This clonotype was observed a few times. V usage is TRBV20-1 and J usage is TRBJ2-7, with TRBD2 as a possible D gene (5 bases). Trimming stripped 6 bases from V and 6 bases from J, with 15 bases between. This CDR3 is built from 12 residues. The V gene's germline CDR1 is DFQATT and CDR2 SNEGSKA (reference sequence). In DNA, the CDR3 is TGCAGTGCAGGGAGTAAGAGTCGCGAGCAGTACTTC. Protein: CSAGSKSREQYF.

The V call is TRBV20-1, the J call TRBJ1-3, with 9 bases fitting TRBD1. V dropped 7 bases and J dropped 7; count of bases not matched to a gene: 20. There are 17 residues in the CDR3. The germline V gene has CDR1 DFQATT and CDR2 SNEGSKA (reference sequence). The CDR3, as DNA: TGCAGTGACACAGCTCCCGCCGGGACAGGGATGGGCAACACCATATATTTT. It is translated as CSDTAPAGTGMGNTIYF.

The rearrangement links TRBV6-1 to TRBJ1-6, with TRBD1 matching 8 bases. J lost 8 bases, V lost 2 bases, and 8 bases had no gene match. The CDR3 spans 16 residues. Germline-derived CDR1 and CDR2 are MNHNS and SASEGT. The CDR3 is CASSESYRGMDSPLHF. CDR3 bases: TGTGCCAGCAGTGAAAGTTACAGGGGGATGGATTCACCCCTCCACTTT.

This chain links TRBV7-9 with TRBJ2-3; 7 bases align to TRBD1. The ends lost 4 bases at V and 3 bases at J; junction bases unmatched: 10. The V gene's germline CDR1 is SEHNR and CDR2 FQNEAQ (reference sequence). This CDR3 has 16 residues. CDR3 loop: CASSSLSGGRTDTQYF. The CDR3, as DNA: TGTGCCAGCAGCTCCCTTTCAGGGGGTCGGACAGATACGCAGTATTTT.

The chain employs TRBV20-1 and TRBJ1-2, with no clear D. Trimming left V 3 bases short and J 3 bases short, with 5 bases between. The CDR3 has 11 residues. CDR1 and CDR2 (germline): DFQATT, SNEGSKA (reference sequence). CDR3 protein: CSASQDYGYTF. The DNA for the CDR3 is TGCAGTGCTAGCCAGGACTATGGCTACACCTTC.

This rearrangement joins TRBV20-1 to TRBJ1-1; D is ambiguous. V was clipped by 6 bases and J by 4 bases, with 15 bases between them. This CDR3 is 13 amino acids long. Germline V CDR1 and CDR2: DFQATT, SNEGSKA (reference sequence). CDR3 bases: TGCAGTGCAAAGAGGCGAGGGTTCACTGAAGCTTTCTTT. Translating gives CSAKRRGFTEAFF.

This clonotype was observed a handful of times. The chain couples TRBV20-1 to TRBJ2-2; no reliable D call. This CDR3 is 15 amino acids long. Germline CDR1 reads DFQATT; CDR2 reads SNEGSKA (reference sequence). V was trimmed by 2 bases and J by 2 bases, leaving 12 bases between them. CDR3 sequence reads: CSARSHERNTGELFF. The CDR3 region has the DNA TGCAGTGCTAGAAGCCACGAGCGAAACACCGGGGAGCTGTTTTTT.

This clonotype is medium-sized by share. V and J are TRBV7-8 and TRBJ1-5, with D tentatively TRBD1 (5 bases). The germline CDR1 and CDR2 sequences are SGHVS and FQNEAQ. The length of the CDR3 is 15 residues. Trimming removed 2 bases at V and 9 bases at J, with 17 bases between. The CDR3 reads CASSLRAGGGVPQHF. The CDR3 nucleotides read TGTGCCAGCAGCTTACGGGCCGGAGGAGGGGTGCCCCAGCATTTT.

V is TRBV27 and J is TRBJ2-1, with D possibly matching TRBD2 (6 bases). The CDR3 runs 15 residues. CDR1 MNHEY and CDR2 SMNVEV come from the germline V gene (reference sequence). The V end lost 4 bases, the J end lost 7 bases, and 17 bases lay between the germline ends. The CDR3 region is CASSSLAMTLNEQFF. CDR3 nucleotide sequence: TGTGCCAGCAGTTCACTAGCTATGACTTTGAATGAGCAGTTCTTC.

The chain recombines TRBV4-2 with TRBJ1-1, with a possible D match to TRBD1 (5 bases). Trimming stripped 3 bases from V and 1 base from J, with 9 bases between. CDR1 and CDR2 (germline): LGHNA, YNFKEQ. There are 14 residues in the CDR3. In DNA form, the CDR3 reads TGTGCCAGCAGCCAGGGGCCAGAGAACACTGAAGCTTTCTTT. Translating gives CASSQGPENTEAFF.

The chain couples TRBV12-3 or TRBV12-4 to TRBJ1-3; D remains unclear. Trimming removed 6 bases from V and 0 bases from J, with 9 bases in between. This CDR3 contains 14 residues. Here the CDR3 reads CASSRAYSGNTIYF. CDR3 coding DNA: TGTGCCAGCAGCCGGGCTTACTCTGGAAACACCATATATTTT.

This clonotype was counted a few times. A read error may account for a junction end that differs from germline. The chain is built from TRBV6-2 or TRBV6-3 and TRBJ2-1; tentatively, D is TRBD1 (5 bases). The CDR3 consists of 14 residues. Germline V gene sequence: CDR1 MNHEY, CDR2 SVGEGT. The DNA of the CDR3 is TGTGCCAGCACTTACCACGACAAGGGGAATGAGCAGTTCTTC. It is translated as CASTYHDKGNEQFF.

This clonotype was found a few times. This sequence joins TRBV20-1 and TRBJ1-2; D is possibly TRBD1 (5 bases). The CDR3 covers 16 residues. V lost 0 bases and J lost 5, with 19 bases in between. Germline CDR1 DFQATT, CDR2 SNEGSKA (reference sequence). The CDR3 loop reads CSARDGQGYIPYGYTF. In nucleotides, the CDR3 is TGCAGTGCTAGAGATGGCCAGGGCTACATCCCTTATGGCTACACCTTC.

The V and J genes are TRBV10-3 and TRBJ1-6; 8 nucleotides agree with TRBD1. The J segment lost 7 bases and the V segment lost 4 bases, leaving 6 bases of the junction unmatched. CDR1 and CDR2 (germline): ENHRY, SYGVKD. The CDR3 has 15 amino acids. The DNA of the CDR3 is TGTGCCATCAGTGGACAGGGGTTTGACAATTCACCCCTCCACTTT. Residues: CAISGQGFDNSPLHF.